The clone carrying this TCR beta chain was counted many times. Its antigen is not identified. V lost 4 bases to trimming and J lost 2 bases; unmatched junction nucleotides: 9. Looked up from germline, CDR1 is MNHNY and CDR2 is SVGAGI (reference sequence). This CDR3 region has 16 residues. These data belong to a study of T-cell memory formation after mild COVID-19. General study points: Mostly located in CM and EM were contracting CD4+ clones, with contracting CD8+ clones located in EMRA.

TCRdb independently ran MiXCR on the 5' RACE reads; one entry per CDR3 protein. The sample lists approximately 60,000 distinct CDR3 sequences, around 10% occurring once. Source material: PBMCs or a T cell subset sorted from them (not recorded which). The chain is built from TRBV6-6 and TRBJ2-3, with 7 bases that match TRBD2. The TCR sequence derives from a man younger than 30 who had mild COVID-19 (a few samples of this study predate the infection). Cell type and time point are not known. In nucleotides, the CDR3 is TGTGCCAGCAGTTGGGGTAGGGCGGGAGACACAGATACGCAGTATTTT. The encoded protein is CASSWGRAGDTDTQYF.